This paragraph covers one T cell receptor beta chain sequence. The antigen is not known. This sample is part of a study of T cell responses to AZD1222 COVID-19 vaccine. Regarding the study as a whole: CD4 TCRs covered the whole spike, strongest at regions 160-218 and 743-854. Every sample of the repertoires postdated the peak T cell response. Baseline antibody screening turned up just a handful of seropositive AZD1222 recipients.

Profiling relied on immunoSEQ multiplex PCR, and the TCRdb table lists in-frame clones only, not all of them. Of approximately 150,000 clones in the sample, just over 90% were seen once. With 8 bases removed from V and 3 bases from J, the gap between germline ends came to 13 bases. CDR1 MNHEY and CDR2 SMNVEV come from the germline V gene (reference sequence). The CDR3 runs to 14 residues. Second doses that came at about 4 or about 12 weeks were put together. The receptor was isolated from an adult who received the AZD1222 COVID-19 vaccine. This specimen was peripheral blood, taken 28 days after the second AZD1222 dose. This rearrangement joins TRBV27 to TRBJ2-2; weak D call: TRBD2 (6 bases). CDR3 loop: CASAAGLYTGELFF. CDR3 nucleotide sequence: TGTGCCAGCGCCGCGGGACTCTACACCGGGGAGCTGTTTTTT.